This is a list of T cell receptor beta chains from one sample in a study of tumour-infiltrating T cells in Burkitt lymphoma. Here immunoSEQ multiplex PCR was the method, and the copy in TCRdb shows in-frame clones only, minus some. The data hold around 2,500 clones, with 81% observed a single time. Sequences were obtained from tumor tissue. These receptors came from a human donor with diffuse large B-cell lymphoma. CDR3s include the opening cysteine and the closing phenylalanine or tryptophan. For some rows the clone size is stated as once, few or many, or as a class when expanded; others skip it.

CDR3 protein: CASSLDRGRAFF
V gene: TRBV5-1
clone size: -

CDR3 protein: CASSGTSGSHRTDTQYF
V gene: TRBV19
clone size: -

CDR3 protein: CASRRPGGTDTQYF
V gene: TRBV6-5
clone size: -

CDR3 protein: CASRWTGEKGYGYTF
V gene: TRBV19
clone size: -

CDR3 protein: CSVGGGMNTEAFF
V gene: TRBV29-1
clone size: once

CDR3 protein: CASSVGQYQETQYF
V gene: TRBV2
clone size: -

CDR3 protein: CASVPQGVGNTEAFF
V gene: TRBV6-5
clone size: -

CDR3 protein: CATSRGRGNTGELFF
V gene: TRBV15
clone size: once

CDR3 protein: CASSRRSTGSDEQYF
V gene: TRBV4-3
clone size: -

CDR3 protein: CASSVAPTLNTEAFF
V gene: TRBV9
clone size: few

CDR3 protein: CASSYFLRGAPGELFF
V gene: TRBV6-5
clone size: -

CDR3 protein: CASESGTSPETQYF
V gene: TRBV7-8
clone size: -

CDR3 protein: CASIRRPYEQYF
V gene: TRBV23-1
clone size: -

CDR3 protein: CSVVGKGEKLFF
V gene: TRBV29-1
clone size: -

CDR3 protein: CASSPGTLNEKLFF
V gene: TRBV18
clone size: -

CDR3 protein: CASSPGVSNQPQHF
V gene: TRBV18
clone size: few

CDR3 protein: CASSHIQVQAGELFF
V gene: TRBV5-4
clone size: -

CDR3 protein: CASSPHPGINEQFF
V gene: TRBV18
clone size: -

CDR3 protein: CASSPLVGGPAEQFF
V gene: TRBV5-1
clone size: -

CDR3 protein: CASSSTPGYNSPLHF
V gene: TRBV7-9
clone size: -

CDR3 protein: CASRFIGEKLFF
V gene: TRBV19
clone size: once

CDR3 protein: CASSLEQTQYF
V gene: TRBV7-8
clone size: -

CDR3 protein: CASSRHGELAGELFF
V gene: TRBV19
clone size: -

CDR3 protein: CASTRTGEKLFF
V gene: TRBV7-9
clone size: -

CDR3 protein: CASRKTGVGNSPLHF
V gene: TRBV6-1
clone size: -

CDR3 protein: CASRPKLGMNTEAFF
V gene: TRBV19
clone size: -

CDR3 protein: CASSFGTGLMPQHF
V gene: TRBV19
clone size: -

CDR3 protein: CASSLEVGGPHEGYTF
V gene: TRBV5-1
clone size: -